One sample yielded the 30 T cell receptor beta chains listed below, sequenced in a study of breast tumors, draining lymph nodes, adjacent tissues. The lymph nodes were axillary draining lymph nodes from breast cancer patients. TCRdb reanalysed the multiplex PCR reads using MiXCR and keeps one entry per CDR3 protein. The table has about 180,000 distinct CDR3 sequences, approximately 30% seen once. Sequencing was done on a sample of axillary lymph node tissue. Source of these receptors: a female donor with breast cancer. Some clones in this sample may be carry-over from other donors' samples.

The CDR3 sequence: CATHTGTNTGELFF. The CDR3 DNA reads TGTGCCACCCACACCGGGACCAACACCGGGGAGCTGTTTTTT. The V and J genes are TRBV6-6 and TRBJ2-2, with D possibly being TRBD1 or TRBD2 (5 bases each). Germline V CDR1 and CDR2: MNHNY, SVGAGI (reference sequence). The CDR3 has 14 amino acids. V lost 10 bases and J lost 2, with 14 bases in between.

This clonotype was found many times. The CDR3 DNA follows: TGTGCCAGCATTAAGGGGAGGGGGGCCCGCGGGGCCAACGTCCTGACTTTC. It yields the protein CASIKGRGARGANVLTF. The chain links TRBV7-9 to TRBJ2-6; TRBD2 might be the D (7 bases). Trimming shortened V by 7 bases and J by 4 bases, and 20 bases separated the two germline ends. Germline CDR1 is SEHNR and CDR2 is FQNEAQ (reference sequence). CDR3 length: 17 residues.

As concerns this clonotype: Its ends do not fully match the called genes, so a read error is possible. V gene TRBV2 combines with J gene TRBJ2-1; D uncertain. Germline values: CDR1 SNHLY, CDR2 FYNNEI. This CDR3 has 11 residues. CDR3 sequence (DNA): TGTGACAGCCTAGGGCGTAATGCGAAGTTCTTC. It codes for CDSLGRNAKFF. The full variable domain, in which reference TRBV2 and TRBJ2-1 provide the parts outside the CDR3, is EPEVTQTPSHQVTQMGQEVILRCVPISNHLYFYWYRQILGQKVEFLVSFYNNEISEKSEIFDDQFSVERPDGSNFTLKIRSTKLEDSAMYFCDSLGRNAKFFGPGTRLTVL.

This clonotype was detected once. This rearrangement joins TRBV5-1 to TRBJ2-1; TRBD1 might be the D (7 bases). Trimming pared 4 bases from V and 7 bases from J, leaving 15 bases between. This CDR3 comprises 14 residues. The V gene's germline CDR1 is SGHRS and CDR2 YFSETQ. In DNA, the CDR3 is TGCGCCAGCAGCCGGCAGACAGGGAGGAATGAGCAGTTCTTC. Its translation is CASSRQTGRNEQFF.

This clonotype was picked up many times. A much larger clone sits a single nucleotide away, making a read error possible. The V call is TRBV6-4, the J call TRBJ2-6; D gene unclear. CDR3 length: 16 amino acids. Germline loops: CDR1 MRHNA, CDR2 SNTAGT. V lost 5 bases and J lost 0, with 11 bases in between. CDR3 DNA: TGTGCCAGCAGTCACCCTGCATCCTCTGGGGCCAACGTCCTGACTTTC. This codes for CASSHPASSGANVLTF.

The genes are TRBV13 and TRBJ1-2, with D possibly being TRBD1 (5 bases). The germline V gene has CDR1 PRHDT and CDR2 FYEKMQ (reference sequence). The CDR3 runs to 12 residues. The V end was cut by 5 bases, the J end by 8 bases, with 12 bases between. The CDR3 protein is CASSPGRSGYTF. The CDR3 DNA follows: TGTGCCAGCAGCCCGGGACGTTCGGGCTACACCTTC.

In this sample, this clonotype turned up many times. The V call is TRBV20-1, the J call TRBJ1-5, with 9 nucleotides matching TRBD1. V trimming: 0 bases; J trimming: 0 bases; junction bases outside the gene matches: 15. The germline V gene encodes CDR1 DFQATT and CDR2 SNEGSKA (reference sequence). This CDR3 has 20 amino acids. CDR3: CSARDLTRDRVGVSNQPQHF. The CDR3 DNA reads as TGCAGTGCTAGAGATCTCACCCGGGACAGGGTCGGCGTTAGCAATCAGCCCCAGCATTTT.

This chain links TRBV29-1 with TRBJ2-3, with D hard to call. V was trimmed by 7 bases and J by 2 bases, leaving 4 bases between them. Germline V gene lookup returns CDR1 SQVTM and CDR2 ANQGSEA. The CDR3 loop spans 10 amino acids. CDR3 in amino acids: CSAITDTQYF. The CDR3 DNA sequence: TGCAGCGCCATCACAGATACGCAGTATTTT.

This clonotype was seen at least ten times. The chain is built from TRBV30 and TRBJ1-5; 7 bases are a match to TRBD1. The J segment lost 1 base and the V segment lost 2 bases, leaving 5 bases of the junction unmatched. This CDR3 has 15 residues. Germline V lookup: CDR1 GTSNPN, CDR2 SVGIG (reference sequence). CDR3 region: CAWSRGRGSNQPQHF. As DNA, the CDR3 is TGTGCCTGGAGTCGAGGCAGGGGGAGCAATCAGCCCCAGCATTTT.

This clonotype came up many times. The J gene is TRBJ2-1, the V gene TRBV6-2 or TRBV6-3; no clear D gene. The germline V gene encodes CDR1 MNHEY and CDR2 SVGEGT. CDR3 length equals 15 residues. Trimming shortened V by 6 bases and J by 0 bases, and 12 bases separated the two germline ends. The CDR3 loop is CASSTRTSSYNEQFF. CDR3 in DNA: TGTGCCAGCAGCACACGGACGAGCTCCTACAATGAGCAGTTCTTC.

At least ten counts were recorded for this clonotype. The junction does not match germline at one end; this may be a read error. The chain uses TRBV7-7 and TRBJ2-1, with D possibly called TRBD1 or TRBD2 (5 bases each). Germline CDR1 reads SSHAT; CDR2 reads FNYEAQ (reference sequence). The CDR3 spans 13 residues. Here the CDR3 reads CASSADRGGEQFF. The CDR3 DNA sequence: TGTGCTAGCAGCGCGGACCGGGGCGGGGAGCAGTTCTTC. The full variable domain, with the rest looked up from reference TRBV7-7 and TRBJ2-1, is GAGVSQSPRYKVTKRGQDVTLRCDPISSHATLYWYQQALGQGPEFLTYFNYEAQPDKSGLPSDRFSAERPEGSISTLTIQRTEQRDSAMYRCASSADRGGEQFFGPGTRLTVL.

This clonotype came up many times. The J gene is TRBJ1-3, the V gene TRBV24-1, with no clear D. The germline V gene encodes CDR1 KGHDR and CDR2 SFDVKD. This CDR3 has 14 amino acids. Trimming took off 3 bases at V and 0 bases at J, with 5 bases between the two ends. This CDR3 reads CATSDPNSGNTIYF. The CDR3 nucleotides read TGTGCCACCAGTGATCCCAACTCTGGAAACACCATATATTTT.

The chain links TRBV19 to TRBJ2-5, with unresolved D. Between the trimmed V and J ends, which lost 5 bases and 2 bases, there was a span of 15 bases. The germline V gene encodes CDR1 LNHDA and CDR2 SQIVND (reference sequence). This CDR3 has 15 residues. CDR3: CASSLAVGRQETQYF. The CDR3 coding sequence is TGTGCCAGTAGTCTCGCGGTGGGCAGACAAGAGACCCAGTACTTC.

Ten or more counts support this clonotype. The J gene is TRBJ1-5, the V gene TRBV30, with 7 bases identical to TRBD1. The CDR3 covers 13 residues. Germline trimming cut 5 bases from V and 7 bases from J; bases unmatched to any gene: 8. CDR1 is GTSNPN and CDR2 is SVGIG in the germline V gene (reference sequence). CDR3 sequence: CAWHRGDGQPQHF. CDR3 coding DNA: TGTGCCTGGCACAGGGGCGACGGACAGCCCCAGCATTTT.

This clonotype was seen many times. This chain connects TRBV6-5 to TRBJ1-2; 9 bases agree with TRBD1. The CDR3 length is 18 residues. CDR1 and CDR2 from the germline V gene are MNHEY and SVGAGI. V shed 6 bases, J shed 0 bases, and the junction held 14 bases outside the gene matches. The CDR3 spells CASSPRLRQGGPNYGYTF. In DNA form, the CDR3 reads TGTGCCAGCAGCCCCCGTCTACGACAGGGGGGCCCTAACTATGGCTACACCTTC.

This clonotype occurred many times. This rearrangement joins TRBV5-6 to TRBJ2-2; 8 bases are shared with TRBD2. Germline CDR1 and CDR2: SGHDT and YYEEEE. This CDR3 has 14 residues. V gave up 3 bases and J gave up 6 bases; unmatched junction bases: 4. CDR3 sequence (DNA): TGTGCCAGCAGCTCGGGAGGGCTGGCCGGGGAGCTGTTTTTT. Encoded protein: CASSSGGLAGELFF. The whole variable domain, remainder taken from reference TRBV5-6 and TRBJ2-2, is DAGVTQSPTHLIKTRGQQVTLRCSPKSGHDTVSWYQQALGQGPQFIFQYYEEEERQRGNFPDRFSGHQFPNYSSELNVNALLLGDSALYLCASSSGGLAGELFFGEGSRLTVL.

Only a few counts were recorded for this clonotype. A much larger clone differs from this one at a single base, so this may be a read error. The CDR3 ends on some other residue instead of the conserved phenylalanine or tryptophan, so this is likely a read error. The chain combines TRBV10-3 with TRBJ2-1; D gene unclear. CDR3 length: 13 residues. CDR1 ENHRY and CDR2 SYGVKD come from the germline V gene. The ends were cut back, 2 bases at V and 6 bases at J, with 8 bases in the middle. The CDR3 region has the DNA TGTGCCATCAGTGAGGACGGTATCAATGAGCAGTTCTCC. Its translation is CAISEDGINEQFS.

This clonotype has ten or more counts. This chain links TRBV15 with TRBJ2-7; a possible D gene is TRBD1 (5 bases). The V gene's germline CDR1 is LNHNV and CDR2 YYDKDF (reference sequence). The V and J ends lost 7 bases and 1 base respectively, with 20 bases between them. This CDR3 has 16 residues. The CDR3, as DNA: TGTGCCACCACCCCAGTTAGGGGTCGCTCATCCTACGAGCAGTACTTC. Translation gives CATTPVRGRSSYEQYF.

This clonotype came up many times. V usage is TRBV6-4 and J usage is TRBJ2-2, with D maybe TRBD1 (5 bases). Germline V gene sequence: CDR1 MRHNA, CDR2 SNTAGT. V was pared by 8 bases and J by 4 bases, with 8 bases between. The CDR3 has 12 residues. The CDR3 loop reads CASGDSTGELFF. The CDR3 nucleotides are TGTGCCAGCGGAGACAGCACCGGGGAGCTGTTTTTT.

V and J are TRBV28 and TRBJ1-5; D is ambiguous. CDR3 size: 14 residues. Germline lookup yields CDR1 MDHEN and CDR2 SYDVKM. CDR3 loop: CASRALGVGQPQHF. The CDR3 nucleotides are TGTGCTAGTAGGGCACTCGGGGTGGGACAGCCCCAGCATTTT.

This clonotype was picked up many times. V usage is TRBV7-2 and J usage is TRBJ2-1; 13 positions match TRBD2. Per germline, CDR1 SGHTA and CDR2 FQGNSA. Trimming cost V 0 bases and J 1 base; bases outside gene matches: 3. This CDR3 has 18 residues. The CDR3 nucleotides are TGTGCCAGCAGCTTAGCGGGACTAGCGGGGTTATCCTACAATGAGCAGTTCTTC. The encoded protein is CASSLAGLAGLSYNEQFF.

The rearrangement links TRBV5-6 to TRBJ2-7, with D possibly called TRBD1 or TRBD2 (5 bases each). The CDR3 loop spans 15 amino acids. V was shortened by 2 bases and J by 6 bases, with 18 bases between the two germline ends. Germline V CDR1 and CDR2: SGHDT, YYEEEE. CDR3 coding DNA: TGTGCCAGCAGCTTTTCTGGACGGGGCAGGGCCGAGCAGTACTTC. It is translated as CASSFSGRGRAEQYF.

The chain couples TRBV6-7 to TRBJ2-3; D is possibly TRBD1 (7 bases). TRBV6-7 is identified as an open reading frame with a role that is uncertain. The CDR3 spans 15 residues. V was pared by 10 bases and J by 2 bases, with 19 bases between. The CDR3 loop is CATKQGWGLTDTQYF. The CDR3 DNA sequence: TGTGCCACAAAACAGGGGTGGGGACTCACAGATACGCAGTATTTT.

This clonotype was seen repeatedly, ten times or more. V and J are TRBV6-1 and TRBJ2-1; 8 positions match TRBD1. This CDR3 has 16 residues. Germline V CDR1 and CDR2: MNHNS, SASEGT. V lost 7 bases, J lost 3 bases, and 11 bases stayed unmatched. In DNA form, the CDR3 reads TGTGCCAGCATTCTCTTCCCGGGACAGGACTACAATGAGCAGTTCTTC. The encoded protein is CASILFPGQDYNEQFF.

This clonotype was seen only a few times. This may be a read error: a much more frequent sequence differs by one nucleotide. Lacking the conserved final phenylalanine or tryptophan, this CDR3 likely reflects a read error. The V and J genes are TRBV14 and TRBJ2-5; D gene unclear. CDR3 length equals 13 residues. Trimming pared 0 bases from V and 6 bases from J, leaving 8 bases between. Looked up from germline, CDR1 is SGHDN and CDR2 is FVKESK. CDR3 protein: CASSQDMVKTQYS. In DNA, the CDR3 is TGTGCCAGCAGCCAAGACATGGTGAAGACCCAGTACTCC.

This clonotype appeared many times. The chain carries TRBV5-8 and TRBJ1-2, with 8 positions matching TRBD1. The CDR3 consists of 14 residues. Per the germline V gene, CDR1 is SGHTS and CDR2 is YDEGEE. Losses at the gene ends were 2 bases for V and 5 bases for J; bases not matched to a gene: 5. In DNA, the CDR3 is TGTGCCAGCAGCTTCCAGGGGGCGCGTTATGGCTACACCTTC. This codes for CASSFQGARYGYTF.

This clonotype was recorded at least ten times. The rearrangement uses TRBV5-1 and TRBJ1-5; 7 bases match TRBD1. This CDR3 comprises 14 residues. Germline V gene sequence: CDR1 SGHRS, CDR2 YFSETQ. The ends lost 4 bases at V and 2 bases at J; junction bases unmatched: 3. Written as DNA, the CDR3 is TGCGCCAGCAGCGTCACAGGGGGCAATCAGCCCCAGCATTTT. Protein: CASSVTGGNQPQHF. Supplemented by reference TRBV5-1 and TRBJ1-5, the full variable domain reads KAGVTQTPRYLIKTRGQQVTLSCSPISGHRSVSWYQQTPGQGLQFLFEYFSETQRNKGNFPGRFSGRQFSNSRSEMNVSTLELGDSALYLCASSVTGGNQPQHFGDGTRLSIL.

As DNA, the CDR3 is TGCAGTGCTAGAGATCTACTAGCGGGGGACTCCTACAATGAGCAGTTCTTC. Its translation: CSARDLLAGDSYNEQFF. This rearrangement joins TRBV20-1 to TRBJ2-1, with TRBD2 identical over 11 bases. V lost 0 bases to trimming and J lost 0 bases; unmatched junction nucleotides: 4. The CDR3 length is 17 residues. The germline CDR1 and CDR2 sequences are DFQATT and SNEGSKA (reference sequence).

This clonotype has at least ten counts. This chain links TRBV18 with TRBJ1-2, with D perhaps TRBD1 (5 bases). The CDR3 loop spans 15 amino acids. Trimming left V 1 base short and J 3 bases short, with 12 bases between. Germline CDR1 is KGHSH and CDR2 is LQKENI. The CDR3 sequence is CASSPLPKGDYGYTF. CDR3 coding DNA: TGTGCCAGCTCACCACTCCCCAAAGGGGACTATGGCTACACCTTC.

This clonotype has a single count. This chain uses TRBV10-1 with TRBJ1-2, with D tentatively TRBD1 (5 bases). CDR3 length equals 16 residues. Germline CDR1 WNHNN, CDR2 SYGVQD (reference sequence). V was shortened by 3 bases and J by 4 bases, with 18 bases between the two germline ends. The CDR3 loop reads CASSDGTLGVAYGYTF. The CDR3 nucleotides are TGCGCCAGCAGTGACGGGACGCTGGGGGTTGCCTATGGCTACACCTTC.